This TCR beta chain was found in a study of blood T cell repertoires in COVID-19. Study-wide background: The study drew acute and convalescent COVID-19 samples from the United States, Italy and Spain.

Germline CDR1 is SEHNR and CDR2 is FQNEAQ (reference sequence). Trimming pared 3 bases from V and 5 bases from J, leaving 11 bases between. This CDR3 spans 14 amino acids. Profiled with immunoSEQ multiplex PCR; TCRdb holds only in-frame clones, not every one. The table has roughly 76,000 clones, roughly 89% seen once. This clone occurred once. The TCR sequence derives from a man aged 30-40 years with acute or convalescent COVID-19. The V gene is TRBV7-9, the J gene TRBJ2-1, with TRBD2 as a possible D gene (6 bases). Sequencing was done on a sample of peripheral blood. The DNA for the CDR3 is TGTGCCAGCAGCTTCACTAGCACTGACAATGAGCAGTTCTTC. Amino acid sequence: CASSFTSTDNEQFF.